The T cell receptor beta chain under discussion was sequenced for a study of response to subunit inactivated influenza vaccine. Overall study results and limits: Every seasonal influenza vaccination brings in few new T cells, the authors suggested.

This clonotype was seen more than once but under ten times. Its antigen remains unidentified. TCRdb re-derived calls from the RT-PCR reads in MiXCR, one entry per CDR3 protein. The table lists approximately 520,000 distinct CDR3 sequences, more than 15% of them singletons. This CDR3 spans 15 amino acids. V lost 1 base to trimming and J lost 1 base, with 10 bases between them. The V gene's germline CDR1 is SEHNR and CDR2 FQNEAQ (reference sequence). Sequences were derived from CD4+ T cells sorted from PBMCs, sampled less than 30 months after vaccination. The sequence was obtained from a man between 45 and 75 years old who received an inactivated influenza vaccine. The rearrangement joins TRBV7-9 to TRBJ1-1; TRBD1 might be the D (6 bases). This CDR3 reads CASSLGDRTNTEAFF. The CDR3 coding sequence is TGTGCCAGCAGCTTAGGCGACAGGACGAACACTGAAGCTTTCTTT.